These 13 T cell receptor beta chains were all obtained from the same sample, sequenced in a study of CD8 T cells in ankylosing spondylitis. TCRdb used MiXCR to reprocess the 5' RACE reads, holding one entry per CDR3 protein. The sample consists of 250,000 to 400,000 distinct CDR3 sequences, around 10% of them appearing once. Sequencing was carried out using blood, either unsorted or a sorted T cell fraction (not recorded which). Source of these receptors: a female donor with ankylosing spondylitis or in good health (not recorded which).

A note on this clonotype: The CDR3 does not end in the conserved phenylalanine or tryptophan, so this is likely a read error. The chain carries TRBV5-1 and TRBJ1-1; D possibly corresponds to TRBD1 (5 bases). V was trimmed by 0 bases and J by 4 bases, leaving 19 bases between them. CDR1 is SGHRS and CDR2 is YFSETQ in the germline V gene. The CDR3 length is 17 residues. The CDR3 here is CASSLASSLGRTTEAFL. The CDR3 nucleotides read TGCGCCAGCAGCTTGGCCTCTTCCTTGGGACGGACCACTGAAGCTTTCCTT.

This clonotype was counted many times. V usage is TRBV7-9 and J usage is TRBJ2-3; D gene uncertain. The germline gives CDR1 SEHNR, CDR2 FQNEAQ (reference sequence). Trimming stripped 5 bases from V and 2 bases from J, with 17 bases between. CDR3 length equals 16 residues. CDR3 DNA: TGTGCCAGCAGCATTACCGGGCAGGTTACCACAGATACGCAGTATTTT. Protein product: CASSITGQVTTDTQYF.

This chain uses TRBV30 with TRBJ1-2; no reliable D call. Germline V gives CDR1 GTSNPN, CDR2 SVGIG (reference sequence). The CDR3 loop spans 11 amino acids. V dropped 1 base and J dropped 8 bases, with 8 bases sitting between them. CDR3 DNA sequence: TGTGCCTGGAGTGCTTTATTAGGCTACACCTTC. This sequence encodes CAWSALLGYTF.

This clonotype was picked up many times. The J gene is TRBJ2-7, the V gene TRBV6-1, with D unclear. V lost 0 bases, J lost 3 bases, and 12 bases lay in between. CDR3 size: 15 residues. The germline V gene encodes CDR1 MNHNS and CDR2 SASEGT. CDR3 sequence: CASSEASTIDYEQYF. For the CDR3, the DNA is TGTGCCAGCAGTGAAGCGTCCACCATAGACTACGAGCAGTACTTC.

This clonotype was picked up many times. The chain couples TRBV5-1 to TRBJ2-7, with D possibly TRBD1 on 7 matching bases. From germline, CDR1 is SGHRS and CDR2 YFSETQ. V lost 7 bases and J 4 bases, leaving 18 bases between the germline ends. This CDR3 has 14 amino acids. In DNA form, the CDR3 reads TGCGCCAGCCGGCGCCGACAGGGACTTTACGAGCAGTACTTC. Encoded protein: CASRRRQGLYEQYF.

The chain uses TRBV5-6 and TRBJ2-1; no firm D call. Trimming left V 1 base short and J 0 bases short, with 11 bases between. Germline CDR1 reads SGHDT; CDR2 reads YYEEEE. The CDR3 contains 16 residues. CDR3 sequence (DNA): TGTGCCAGCAGCTTGATCCGGGTGAGCTCCTACAATGAGCAGTTCTTC. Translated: CASSLIRVSSYNEQFF.

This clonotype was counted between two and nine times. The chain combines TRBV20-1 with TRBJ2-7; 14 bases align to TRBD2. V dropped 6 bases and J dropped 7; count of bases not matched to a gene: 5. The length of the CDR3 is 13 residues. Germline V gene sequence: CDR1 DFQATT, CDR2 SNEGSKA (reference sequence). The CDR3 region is CSARTSGGHEQYF. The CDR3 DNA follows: TGCAGTGCGCGGACTAGCGGGGGGCATGAGCAGTACTTC.

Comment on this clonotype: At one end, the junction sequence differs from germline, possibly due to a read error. CDR3 sequence: CCASGLAGKDTGELFF. The CDR3 bases are TGCTGTGCTAGCGGACTAGCGGGGAAGGACACCGGGGAGCTGTTTTTT. The chain combines TRBV20-1 with TRBJ2-2; 12 bases are a match to TRBD2. The CDR3 totals 16 residues. Germline-derived CDR1 and CDR2 are DFQATT and SNEGSKA (reference sequence).

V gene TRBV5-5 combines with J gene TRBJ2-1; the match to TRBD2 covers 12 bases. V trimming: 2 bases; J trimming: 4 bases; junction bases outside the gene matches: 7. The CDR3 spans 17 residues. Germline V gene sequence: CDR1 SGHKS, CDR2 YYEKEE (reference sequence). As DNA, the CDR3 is TGTGCCAGCAGCTTTCTAGCGGGAGGGCCTATTTACAATGAGCAGTTCTTC. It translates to CASSFLAGGPIYNEQFF.

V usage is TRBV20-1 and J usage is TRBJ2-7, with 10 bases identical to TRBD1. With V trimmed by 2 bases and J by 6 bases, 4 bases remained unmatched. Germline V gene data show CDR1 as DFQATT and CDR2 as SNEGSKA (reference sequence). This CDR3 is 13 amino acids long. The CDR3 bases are TGCAGTGCTAGATGGGACAGGGGCCCCGAGCAGTACTTC. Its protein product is CSARWDRGPEQYF.

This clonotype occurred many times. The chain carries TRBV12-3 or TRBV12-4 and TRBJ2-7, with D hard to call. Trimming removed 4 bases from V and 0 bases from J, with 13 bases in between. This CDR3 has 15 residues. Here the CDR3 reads CASSSRTTFSYEQYF. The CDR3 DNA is TGTGCCAGCAGTTCCCGCACCACCTTCTCCTACGAGCAGTACTTC.

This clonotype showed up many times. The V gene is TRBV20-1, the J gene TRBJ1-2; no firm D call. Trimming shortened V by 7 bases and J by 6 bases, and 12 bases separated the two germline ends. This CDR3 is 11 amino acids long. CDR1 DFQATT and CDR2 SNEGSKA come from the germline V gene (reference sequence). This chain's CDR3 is CSVQTMDGYTF. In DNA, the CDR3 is TGCAGTGTACAGACTATGGATGGCTACACCTTC.

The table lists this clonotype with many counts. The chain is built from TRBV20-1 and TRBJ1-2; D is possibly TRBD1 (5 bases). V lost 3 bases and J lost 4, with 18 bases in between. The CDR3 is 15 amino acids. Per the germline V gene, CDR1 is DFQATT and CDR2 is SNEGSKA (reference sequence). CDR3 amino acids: CSASGPGTGTYGYTF. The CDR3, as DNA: TGCAGTGCTAGCGGTCCCGGGACGGGAACCTATGGCTACACCTTC.